One sample yielded the 6 T cell receptor beta chains listed below, sequenced in a study of response to subunit inactivated influenza vaccine. In TCRdb, the RT-PCR reads were re-called with MiXCR into one record per CDR3 protein. Of 650,000 to 800,000 distinct CDR3 sequences in the sample, about a fifth are singletons; the top ten hold under 13%. Sequencing was performed on PBMCs from blood, taken 5 to 6 days after vaccination. These receptors came from a man between 50 and 59 years old who received an inactivated influenza vaccine.

This clonotype has just a few counts. The gene calls are TRBV20-1 and TRBJ2-1; possible D gene TRBD2, 7 bases. Germline CDR1 and CDR2: DFQATT and SNEGSKA (reference sequence). CDR3 length equals 18 residues. V dropped 0 bases and J dropped 12 bases, with 30 bases sitting between them. CDR3 nucleotide sequence: TGCAGTGCTAGAGATATATTCGGCGGGGGCCTGGGGGGTTCGCTGCAGTTCTTC. Translated: CSARDIFGGGLGGSLQFF.

The rearrangement links TRBV20-1 to TRBJ2-5; D might be TRBD2 (5 bases). The CDR3 consists of 12 residues. The ends were cut back, 3 bases at V and 5 bases at J, with 10 bases in the middle. Germline loops: CDR1 DFQATT, CDR2 SNEGSKA (reference sequence). In DNA form, the CDR3 reads TGCAGTGCTAGTGCCGGGGAGGAGACCCAGTACTTC. As protein: CSASAGEETQYF.

The chain recombines TRBV7-9 with TRBJ2-6; 13 bases are a match to TRBD2. There are 15 residues in the CDR3. The germline V gene encodes CDR1 SEHNR and CDR2 FQNEAQ (reference sequence). The CDR3 loop is CGLAGGPLGANVLTF. In DNA form, the CDR3 reads TGTGGACTAGCGGGAGGCCCCCTCGGGGCCAACGTCCTGACTTTC.

This clonotype was observed many times. This chain uses TRBV5-5 with TRBJ1-4; D gene ambiguous. CDR3 length: 12 amino acids. The germline CDR1 and CDR2 sequences are SGHKS and YYEKEE (reference sequence). The germline V and J ends were trimmed by 4 bases and 8 bases, with 9 bases remaining between them. CDR3 sequence: CASSRSLEKLFF. The DNA for the CDR3 is TGTGCCAGCAGCCGATCTCTAGAAAAACTGTTTTTT. Complete variable domain (other parts from reference TRBV5-5 and TRBJ1-4): DAGVTQSPTHLIKTRGQQVTLRCSPISGHKSVSWYQQVLGQGPQFIFQYYEKEERGRGNFPDRFSARQFPNYSSELNVNALLLGDSALYLCASSRSLEKLFFGSGTQLSVL.

This clonotype was observed a few times. The gene calls are TRBV12-3 or TRBV12-4 and TRBJ2-3; 11 nucleotides align to TRBD2. The CDR3 has 17 amino acids. V shed 6 bases and J 3 bases; nucleotides not matched to a gene: 11. The DNA of the CDR3 is TGTGCCAGCAGCCCTCTAAGTAGCGGGGGGGCGACAGATACGCAGTATTTT. This gives the protein CASSPLSSGGATDTQYF.

The chain employs TRBV7-9 and TRBJ1-1, with D possibly being TRBD1 (6 bases). The germline V and J ends were trimmed by 4 bases and 7 bases, with 13 bases remaining between them. Germline CDR1 and CDR2: SEHNR and FQNEAQ (reference sequence). The CDR3 spans 13 residues. In DNA, the CDR3 is TGTGCCAGCAGCTCCGAATCGGACAGTGAAGCTTTCTTT. It specifies CASSSESDSEAFF.